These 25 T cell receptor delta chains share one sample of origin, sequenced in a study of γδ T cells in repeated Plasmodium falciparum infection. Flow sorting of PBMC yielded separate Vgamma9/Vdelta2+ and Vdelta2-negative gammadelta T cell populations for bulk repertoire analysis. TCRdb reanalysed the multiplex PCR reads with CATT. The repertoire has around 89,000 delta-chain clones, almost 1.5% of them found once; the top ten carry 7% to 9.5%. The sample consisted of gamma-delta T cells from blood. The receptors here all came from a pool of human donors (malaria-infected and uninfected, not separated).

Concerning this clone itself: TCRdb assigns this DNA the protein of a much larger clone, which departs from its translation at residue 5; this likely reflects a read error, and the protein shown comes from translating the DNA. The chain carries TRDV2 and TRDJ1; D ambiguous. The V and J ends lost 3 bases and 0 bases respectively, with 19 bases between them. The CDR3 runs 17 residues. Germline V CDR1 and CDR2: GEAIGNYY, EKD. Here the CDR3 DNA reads TGTGCCTGTGACGCAGTTGCCCGTCTGGTGTACACCGATAAACTCATCTTT. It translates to CACDAVARLVYTDKLIF.

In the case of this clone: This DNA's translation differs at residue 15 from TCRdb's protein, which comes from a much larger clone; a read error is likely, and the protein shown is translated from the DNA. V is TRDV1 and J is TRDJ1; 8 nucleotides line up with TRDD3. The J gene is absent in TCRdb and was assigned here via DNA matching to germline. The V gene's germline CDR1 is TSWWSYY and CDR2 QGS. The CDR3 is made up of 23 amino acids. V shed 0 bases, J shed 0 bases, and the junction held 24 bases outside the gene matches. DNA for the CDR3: TGTGCTCTTGGGGAACTAGCCTCCTCTATCCTGTACTGGGGGGTAAAGTACACCGATAAACTCATCTTT. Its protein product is CALGELASSILYWGVKYTDKLIF.

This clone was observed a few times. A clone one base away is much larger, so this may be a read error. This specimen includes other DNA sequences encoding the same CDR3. DNA of the CDR3: TGTGCTCTTGGGGAACGATGGCCCCGGGGACCCTGGGGGATACGTGTTTATACCGATAAACTCATCTTC. It specifies CALGERWPRGPWGIRVYTDKLIF. The V call is TRDV1, the J call TRDJ1; 12 bases are a match to TRDD3. Germline lookup yields CDR1 TSWWSYY and CDR2 QGS. CDR3 length: 23 residues.

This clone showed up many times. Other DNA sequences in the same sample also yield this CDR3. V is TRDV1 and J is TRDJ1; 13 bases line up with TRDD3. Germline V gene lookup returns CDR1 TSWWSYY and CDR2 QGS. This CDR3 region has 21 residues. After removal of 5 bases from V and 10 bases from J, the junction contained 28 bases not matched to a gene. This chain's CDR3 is CALGPHPARQVVLGDTRILIF. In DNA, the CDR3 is TGTGCTCTTGGGCCCCATCCCGCGAGGCAGGTTGTACTGGGGGATACGCGTATACTCATCTTT.

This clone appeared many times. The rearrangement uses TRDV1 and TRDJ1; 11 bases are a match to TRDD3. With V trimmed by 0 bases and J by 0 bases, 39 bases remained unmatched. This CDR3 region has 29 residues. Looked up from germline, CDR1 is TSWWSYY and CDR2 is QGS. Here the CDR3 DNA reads TGTGCTCTTGGGGAACTAGTTTCGGCCGGCGGCTTCCTACGTGGGGGATACGCGCTATCGATACCCTACACCGATAAACTCATCTTT. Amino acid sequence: CALGELVSAGGFLRGGYALSIPYTDKLIF.

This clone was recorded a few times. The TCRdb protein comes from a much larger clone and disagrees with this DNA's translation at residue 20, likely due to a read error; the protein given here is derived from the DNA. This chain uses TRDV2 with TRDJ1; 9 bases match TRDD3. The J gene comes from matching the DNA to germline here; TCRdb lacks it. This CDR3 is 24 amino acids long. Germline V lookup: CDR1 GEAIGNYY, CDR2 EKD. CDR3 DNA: TGTGCCTGTGACCCCCTCGGTTTTGATGGTACTGGGGGACTCGAAATAAGGTACACCAATAAACTCATCTTT. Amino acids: CACDPLGFDGTGGLEIRYTNKLIF.

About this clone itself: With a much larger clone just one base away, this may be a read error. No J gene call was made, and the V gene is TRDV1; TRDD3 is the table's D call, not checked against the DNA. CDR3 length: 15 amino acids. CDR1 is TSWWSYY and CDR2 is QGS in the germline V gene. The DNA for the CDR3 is TGTGCTCTTGGGGAAAGGGAATGCGGATCCGCTAAACCCATCTTT. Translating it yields CALGERECGSAKPIF.

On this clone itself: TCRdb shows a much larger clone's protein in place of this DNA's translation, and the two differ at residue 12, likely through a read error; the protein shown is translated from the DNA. The CDR3 nucleotides read TGTGCCTGTTCTACTTCACCCAAAACTGGGGGACACGCTTCCGATAAACTCATCTTT. This gives the protein CACSTSPKTGGHASDKLIF. This chain links TRDV2 with TRDJ1; 9 nucleotides line up with TRDD3. Because TCRdb records no J gene, it was assigned here through a match of the DNA to germline. V was pared by 6 bases and J by 3 bases, with 22 bases of the junction left unmatched. From germline, CDR1 is GEAIGNYY and CDR2 EKD. CDR3 length equals 19 residues.

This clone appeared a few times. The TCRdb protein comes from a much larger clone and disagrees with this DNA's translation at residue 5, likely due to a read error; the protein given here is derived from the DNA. CDR3 nucleotide sequence: TGTGCCTGTGACGCCGTAAAAGCTGGGGGAGGAAAGTACACCGATAAACTCATCTTT. It encodes CACDAVKAGGGKYTDKLIF. V and J are TRDV2 and TRDJ1, with 8 bases that match TRDD3. The J gene comes from matching the DNA to germline here; TCRdb lacks it. Germline assignment: CDR1 GEAIGNYY and CDR2 EKD. V lost 3 bases, J lost 0 bases, and 17 bases stayed unmatched. This CDR3 is built from 19 residues.

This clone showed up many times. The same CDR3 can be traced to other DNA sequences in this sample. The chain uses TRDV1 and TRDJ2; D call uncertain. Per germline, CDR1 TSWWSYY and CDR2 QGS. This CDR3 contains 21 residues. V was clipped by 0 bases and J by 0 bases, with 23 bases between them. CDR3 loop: CALGELPCPYPTLSLTAQLFF. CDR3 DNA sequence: TGTGCTCTTGGGGAACTCCCGTGTCCGTATCCAACCCTCTCTTTGACAGCACAACTCTTCTTT.

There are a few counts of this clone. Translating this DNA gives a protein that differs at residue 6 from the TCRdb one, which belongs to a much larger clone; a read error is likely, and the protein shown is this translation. This CDR3 reads CALVSLLFTDKLIF. The CDR3 region has the DNA TGTGCTCTTGTGTCCCTCCTCTTCACCGATAAACTCATCTTT. V gene TRDV1 combines with J gene TRDJ1; D unresolved. Because TCRdb records no J gene, it was assigned here through a match of the DNA to germline. V was clipped by 7 bases and J by 1 base, with 13 bases between them. The CDR3 consists of 14 residues. The germline gives CDR1 TSWWSYY, CDR2 QGS.

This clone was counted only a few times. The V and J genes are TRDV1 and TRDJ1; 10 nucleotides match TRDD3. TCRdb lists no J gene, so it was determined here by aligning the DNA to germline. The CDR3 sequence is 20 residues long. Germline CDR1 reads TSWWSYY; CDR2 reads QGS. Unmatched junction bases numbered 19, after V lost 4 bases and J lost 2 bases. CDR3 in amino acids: CALGGRPLRGIRILTDKLIF. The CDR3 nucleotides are TGTGCTCTTGGGGGACGACCTCTAAGGGGGATACGCATCCTTACCGATAAACTCATCTTT.

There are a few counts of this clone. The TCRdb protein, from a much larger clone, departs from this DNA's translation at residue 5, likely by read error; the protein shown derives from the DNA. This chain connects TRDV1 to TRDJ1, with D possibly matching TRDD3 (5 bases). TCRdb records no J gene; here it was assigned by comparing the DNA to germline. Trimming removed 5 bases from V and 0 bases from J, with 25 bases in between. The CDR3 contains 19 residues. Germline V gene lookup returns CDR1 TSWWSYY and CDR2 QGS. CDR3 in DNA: TGTGCTCTTGGGAAAACGTGGGGTCCCTCAGGGAAGTACACCGATAAACTCATCTTT. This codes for CALGKTWGPSGKYTDKLIF.

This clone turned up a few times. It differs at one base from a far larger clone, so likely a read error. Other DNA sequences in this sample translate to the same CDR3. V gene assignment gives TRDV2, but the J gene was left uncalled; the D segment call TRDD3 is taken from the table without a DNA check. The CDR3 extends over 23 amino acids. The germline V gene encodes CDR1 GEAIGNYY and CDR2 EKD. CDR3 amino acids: CACDNRFPKEPWLGDSYTDKLIF. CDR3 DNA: TGTGCCTGTGACAACCGGTTTCCTAAAGAACCTTGGCTGGGGGATTCGTACACCGATAAGCTCATCTTT.

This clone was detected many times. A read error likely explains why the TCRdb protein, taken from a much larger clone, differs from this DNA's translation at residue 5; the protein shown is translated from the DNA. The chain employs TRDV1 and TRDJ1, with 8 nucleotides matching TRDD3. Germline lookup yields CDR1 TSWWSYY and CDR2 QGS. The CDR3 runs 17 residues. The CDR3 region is CALGGLRWGTLTGKLIF. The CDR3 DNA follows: TGTGCTCTTGGGGGGCTACGCTGGGGGACGCTCACCGGTAAACTCATCTTT.

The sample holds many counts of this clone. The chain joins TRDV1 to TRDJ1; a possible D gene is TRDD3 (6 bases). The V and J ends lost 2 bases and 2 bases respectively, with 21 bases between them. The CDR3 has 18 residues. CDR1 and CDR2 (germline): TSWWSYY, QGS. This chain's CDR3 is CALGEIVATQWGTDKLIF. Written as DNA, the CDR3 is TGTGCTCTTGGGGAAATTGTGGCTACCCAGTGGGGGACCGATAAACTCATCTTT.

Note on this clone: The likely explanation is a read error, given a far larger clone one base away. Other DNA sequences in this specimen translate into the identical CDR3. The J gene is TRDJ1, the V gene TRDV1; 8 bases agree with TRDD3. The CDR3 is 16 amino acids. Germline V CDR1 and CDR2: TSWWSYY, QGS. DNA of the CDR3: TGTGCCCTTGGGGAACTGGCCGGTCTACTGGGGGCTAAACTCATCTTT. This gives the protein CALGELAGLLGAKLIF.

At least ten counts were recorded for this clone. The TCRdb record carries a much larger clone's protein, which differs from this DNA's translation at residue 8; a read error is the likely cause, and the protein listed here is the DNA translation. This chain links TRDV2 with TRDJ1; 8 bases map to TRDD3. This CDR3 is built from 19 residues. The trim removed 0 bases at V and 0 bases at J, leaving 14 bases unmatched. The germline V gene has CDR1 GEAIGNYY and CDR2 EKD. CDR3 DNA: TGTGCCTGTGACACCGTAGGTGAGGGATACGTGGGGTACACCGATAAACTCATCTTT. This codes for CACDTVGEGYVGYTDKLIF.

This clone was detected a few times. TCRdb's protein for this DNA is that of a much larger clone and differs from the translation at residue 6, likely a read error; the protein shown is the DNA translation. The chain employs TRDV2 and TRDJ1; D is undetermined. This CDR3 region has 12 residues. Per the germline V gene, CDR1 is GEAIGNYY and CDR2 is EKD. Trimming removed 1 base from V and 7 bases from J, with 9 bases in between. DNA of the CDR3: TGTGCCTGTGACACTGAGAAGGGTAAACTCATCTTT. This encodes CACDTEKGKLIF.

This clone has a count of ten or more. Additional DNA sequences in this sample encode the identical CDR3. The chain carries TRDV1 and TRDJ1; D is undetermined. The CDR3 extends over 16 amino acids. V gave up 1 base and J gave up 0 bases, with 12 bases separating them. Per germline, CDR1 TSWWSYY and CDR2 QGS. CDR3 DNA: TGTGCTCTTGGGGAACGGGGCCGAACCTACACCGATAAACTCATCTTT. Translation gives CALGERGRTYTDKLIF.

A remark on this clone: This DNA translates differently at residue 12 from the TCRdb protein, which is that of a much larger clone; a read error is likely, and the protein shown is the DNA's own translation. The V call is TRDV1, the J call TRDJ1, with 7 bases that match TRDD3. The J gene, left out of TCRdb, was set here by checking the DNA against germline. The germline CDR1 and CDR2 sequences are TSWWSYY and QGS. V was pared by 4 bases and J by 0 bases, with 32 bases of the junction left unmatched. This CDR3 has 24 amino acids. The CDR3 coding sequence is TGTGCTCTTGGGGTCGTACGCTCTTGGCTCCGGGCGGGGATAAGATTCTGGTACACCGATAAACTCATCTTT. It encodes CALGVVRSWLRAGIRFWYTDKLIF.

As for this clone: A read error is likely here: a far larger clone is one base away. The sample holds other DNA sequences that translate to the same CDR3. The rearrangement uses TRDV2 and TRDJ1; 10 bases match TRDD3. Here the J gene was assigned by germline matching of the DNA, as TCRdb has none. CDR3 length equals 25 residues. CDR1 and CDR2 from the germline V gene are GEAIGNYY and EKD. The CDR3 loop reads CACDTLSSLGRVLGDPKPYTDKLIF. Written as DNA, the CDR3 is TGCGCCTGTGACACCCTTTCCTCCCTCGGCCGTGTACTGGGGGATCCGAAGCCTTACACCGATAAACTCATCTTT.

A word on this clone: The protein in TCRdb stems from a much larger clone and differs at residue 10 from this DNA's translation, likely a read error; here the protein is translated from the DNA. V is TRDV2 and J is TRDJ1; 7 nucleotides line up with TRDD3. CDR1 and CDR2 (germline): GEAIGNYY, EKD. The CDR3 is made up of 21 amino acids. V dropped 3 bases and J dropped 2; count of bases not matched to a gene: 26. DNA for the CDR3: TGTGCCTGTGACCCGGTCAGGGCCGGCGGGGGGATGCCGGAGGGGACCGATAAACTCATCTTT. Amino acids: CACDPVRAGGGMPEGTDKLIF.

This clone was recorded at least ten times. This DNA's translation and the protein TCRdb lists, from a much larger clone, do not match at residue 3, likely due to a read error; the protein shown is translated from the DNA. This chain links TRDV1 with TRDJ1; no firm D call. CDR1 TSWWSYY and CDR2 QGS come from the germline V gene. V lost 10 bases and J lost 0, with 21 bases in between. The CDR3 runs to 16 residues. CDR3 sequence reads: CAHSTLDGLYTDKLIF. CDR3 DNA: TGTGCTCATTCGACTTTAGATGGTCTGTACACCGATAAACTCATCTTT.

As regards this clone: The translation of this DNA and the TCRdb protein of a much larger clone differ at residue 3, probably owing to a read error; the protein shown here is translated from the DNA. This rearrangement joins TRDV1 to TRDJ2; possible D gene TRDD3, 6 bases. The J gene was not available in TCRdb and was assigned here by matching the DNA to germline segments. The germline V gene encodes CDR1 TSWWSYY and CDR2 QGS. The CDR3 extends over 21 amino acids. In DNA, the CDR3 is TGTGCTCCTGGGGACCTGATCCACGGGGTGTGGGGGTCTCCACCCTCAGCACAACTCTTCTTT. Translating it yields CAPGDLIHGVWGSPPSAQLFF.